These T cell receptor beta chains were read from a single sample in a study of T cell responses to AZD1222 COVID-19 vaccine. Profiling relied on immunoSEQ multiplex PCR, and the TCRdb table lists in-frame clones only, not all of them. The sample has 95,000 to 150,000 clones, approximately 84% seen once; the top ten hold around 7.7%. The sequences come from peripheral blood, collected on day 0 of AZD1222 vaccination. All receptors derive from an adult in good health. Both conserved end residues are trimmed from each CDR3. The D gene is left open where the match is weak.

d_gene	v_gene	j_gene	CDR3aa
NA	TRBV19	TRBJ1-1	ASSTGRNWANTEAF
NA	TRBV9	TRBJ2-2	ASSILLESAGELF
TRBD1	TRBV9	TRBJ2-7	ASSVQTGETSYEQY
NA	TRBV19	TRBJ1-5	ASSIQQAQPQH
NA	TRBV7-3	TRBJ2-1	ASSLPGSYNEQF
TRBD1	TRBV6-5	TRBJ2-7	ASSTPGQGYEQY
NA	TRBV5-1	TRBJ1-1	ASSRGGRNTEAF
NA	TRBV7-2	TRBJ1-5	ASSLRRGSNQPQH
NA	TRBV6-1	TRBJ1-6	ASSDGQYNSPLH
TRBD2	TRBV3-1/TRBV3-2	TRBJ2-7	ASSQDPSGRPNEQY
NA	TRBV28	TRBJ2-1	ASSLELPAGNEQF
TRBD2	TRBV7-2	TRBJ2-7	ASSLRTSGSGNEQY
TRBD2	TRBV29-1	TRBJ2-2	SASSGGNTGELF
TRBD1	TRBV9	TRBJ2-1	ASSVGTGGAAGEQF
NA	TRBV12-3/TRBV12-4	TRBJ1-2	ASSLRQVYGYT
NA	TRBV2	TRBJ1-1	ACQRAGTEAF
NA	TRBV19	TRBJ1-4	ASSADNRSREKLF
NA	TRBV19	TRBJ1-4	ASSMSQGGEKLF
NA	TRBV5-6	TRBJ2-7	ASSRAQHYEQY
TRBD1	TRBV6-5	TRBJ1-6	ASSSLSDRASPLH
NA	TRBV7-3	TRBJ2-3	ASSLTITDTQY
NA	TRBV28	TRBJ1-2	ASIQWGAYT
NA	TRBV28	TRBJ2-7	ANGRPGGYEQY
NA	TRBV6-5	TRBJ2-7	ASSYSGGFEQY
NA	TRBV6-1	TRBJ1-5	ASSEYRGQPQH
NA	TRBV5-1	TRBJ1-1	ASSLSVRLDTEAF
NA	TRBV10-1	TRBJ2-7	ASSNHQSYEQY
NA	TRBV7-2	TRBJ1-2	ASSLEFYGYT
NA	TRBV20-1	TRBJ2-3	SVSTDTQY
NA	TRBV5-1	TRBJ2-1	ASSLAGGPLGNEQF
NA	TRBV27	TRBJ1-1	ASSPDRDPNPNTEAF
NA	TRBV19	TRBJ1-2	ASSSRDVFYGYT